This section outlines one T cell receptor (beta chain) sequence together with its context. The CDR3 loop spans 12 amino acids. CDR1 is MNHEY, CDR2 SMNVEV, per germline (reference sequence). The V gene lost 5 bases and the J gene lost 0 bases, with 5 bases spanning the gap. The data originate from a study of blood T cell repertoires in COVID-19. About the research overall: From the United States, Italy and Spain came samples of acute and convalescent COVID-19. T cells, B-cell-depleted T cells, or PBMCs provided the cDNA or gDNA that served as material.

Per the study methods: Reference gene primer amplification gave nucleated cell count estimates. Assay: immunoSEQ multiplex PCR; the TCRdb copy retains only in-frame clones and omits some. The V and J calls and clone size are taken from that table; D and trimming were inferred from the DNA. The repertoire holds just under 350,000 clones, with 65% to 85% as singletons. The clonotype originates from a man between 25 and 39 years old with active or convalescent COVID-19. What was sequenced was peripheral blood. The chain carries TRBV27 and TRBJ2-7; D is unresolved. The CDR3 spells CASSPSSYEQYF. CDR3 nucleotide sequence: TGTGCCAGCAGTCCGAGCTCCTACGAGCAGTACTTC.